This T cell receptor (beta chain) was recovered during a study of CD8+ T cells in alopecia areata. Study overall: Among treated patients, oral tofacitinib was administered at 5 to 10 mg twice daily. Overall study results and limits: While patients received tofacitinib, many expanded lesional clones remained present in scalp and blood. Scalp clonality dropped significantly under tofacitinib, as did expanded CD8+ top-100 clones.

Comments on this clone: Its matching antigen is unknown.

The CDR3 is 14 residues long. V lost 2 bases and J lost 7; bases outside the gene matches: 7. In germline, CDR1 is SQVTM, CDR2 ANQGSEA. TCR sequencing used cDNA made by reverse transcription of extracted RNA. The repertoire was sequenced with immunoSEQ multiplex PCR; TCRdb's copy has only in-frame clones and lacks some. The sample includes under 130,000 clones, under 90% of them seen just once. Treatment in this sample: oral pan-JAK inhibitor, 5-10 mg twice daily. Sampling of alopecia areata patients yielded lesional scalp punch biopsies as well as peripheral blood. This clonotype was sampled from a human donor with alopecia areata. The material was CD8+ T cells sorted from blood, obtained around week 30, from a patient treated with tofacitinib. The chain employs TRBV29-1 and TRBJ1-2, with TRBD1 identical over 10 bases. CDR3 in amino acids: CSVESTRDRGGYTF. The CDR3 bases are TGCAGCGTTGAATCCACGAGGGACAGGGGTGGCTACACCTTC.